This section outlines one TCR beta chain sequence together with its context. Its antigen is not known. TCRdb reprocessed the 5' RACE reads with MiXCR, giving one entry per CDR3 protein. This sample has approximately 580,000 distinct CDR3 sequences, with around 17% found just once. The data were obtained in a study of T cells after yellow fever vaccination. Whole-study results and caveats: Once the booster was given, most primary-vaccination clones reappeared, at about 96% for CD4 and 88% for CD8.

Germline CDR1 is SQVTM and CDR2 is ANQGSEA. V was clipped by 3 bases and J by 6 bases, with 8 bases between them. This CDR3 contains 12 residues. The chain employs TRBV29-1 and TRBJ2-2; the D is unclear. The sequence came from a man aged 18 to 30 who received the YFV17D yellow fever vaccine. The sequencing here drew on PBMCs, taken around 5 days after the first yellow fever vaccination. For the CDR3, the DNA is TGCAGCGTTGATCTAGGGCCCGGGGAGCTGTTTTTT. Translated, it gives CSVDLGPGELFF.